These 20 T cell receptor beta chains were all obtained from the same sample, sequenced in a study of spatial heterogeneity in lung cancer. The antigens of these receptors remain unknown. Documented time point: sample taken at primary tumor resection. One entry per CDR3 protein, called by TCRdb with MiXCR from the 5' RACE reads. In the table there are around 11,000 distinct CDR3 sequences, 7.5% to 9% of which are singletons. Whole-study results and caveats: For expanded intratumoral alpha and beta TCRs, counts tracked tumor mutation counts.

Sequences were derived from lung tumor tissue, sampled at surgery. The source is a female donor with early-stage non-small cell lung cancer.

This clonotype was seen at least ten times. The CDR3 sequence is CASSARDGPEAEAFF. CDR3 DNA sequence: TGTGCCAGCAGCGCCCGAGACGGTCCAGAGGCTGAAGCTTTCTTT. The V and J genes are TRBV7-6 and TRBJ1-1, with D unclear. Germline lookup yields CDR1 SGHVS and CDR2 FNYEAQ. The CDR3 has 15 residues. The germline V and J ends were trimmed by 5 bases and 6 bases, with 19 bases remaining between them.

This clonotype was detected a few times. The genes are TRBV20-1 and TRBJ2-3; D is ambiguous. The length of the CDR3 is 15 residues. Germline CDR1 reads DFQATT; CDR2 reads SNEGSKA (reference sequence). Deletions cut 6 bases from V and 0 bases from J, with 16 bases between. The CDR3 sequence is CSAPLGPTSTDTQYF. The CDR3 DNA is TGCAGTGCCCCCCTCGGGCCTACTAGCACAGATACGCAGTATTTT.

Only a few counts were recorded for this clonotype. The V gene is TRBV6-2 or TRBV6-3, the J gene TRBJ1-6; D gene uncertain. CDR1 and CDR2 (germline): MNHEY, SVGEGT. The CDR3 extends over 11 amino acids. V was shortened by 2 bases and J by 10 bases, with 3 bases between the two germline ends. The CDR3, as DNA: TGTGCCAGCAGTTACCCGTCACCCCTCCACTTT. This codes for CASSYPSPLHF.

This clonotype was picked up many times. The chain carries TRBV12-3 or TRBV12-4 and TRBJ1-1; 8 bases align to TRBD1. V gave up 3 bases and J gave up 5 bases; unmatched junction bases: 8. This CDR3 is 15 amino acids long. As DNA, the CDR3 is TGTGCCAGCAGTTTGACAGGGGCCTTCGGGACTGAAGCTTTCTTT. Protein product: CASSLTGAFGTEAFF.

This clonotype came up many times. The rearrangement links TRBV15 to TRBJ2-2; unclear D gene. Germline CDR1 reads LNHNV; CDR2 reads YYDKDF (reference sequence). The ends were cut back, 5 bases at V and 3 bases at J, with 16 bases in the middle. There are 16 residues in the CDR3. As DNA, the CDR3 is TGTGCCACCAGCCATAGTCTAGGTTCGCACACCGGGGAGCTGTTTTTT. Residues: CATSHSLGSHTGELFF.

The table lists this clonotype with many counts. The CDR3 spells CSARDFKTGNTEAFF. For the CDR3, the DNA is TGCAGTGCTAGAGATTTTAAGACAGGGAACACTGAAGCTTTCTTT. The chain combines TRBV20-1 with TRBJ1-1, with a possible D match to TRBD1 (6 bases). The CDR3 runs to 15 residues. V shed 0 bases and J shed 1 base, with 12 bases lying between them. Germline assignment: CDR1 DFQATT and CDR2 SNEGSKA (reference sequence).

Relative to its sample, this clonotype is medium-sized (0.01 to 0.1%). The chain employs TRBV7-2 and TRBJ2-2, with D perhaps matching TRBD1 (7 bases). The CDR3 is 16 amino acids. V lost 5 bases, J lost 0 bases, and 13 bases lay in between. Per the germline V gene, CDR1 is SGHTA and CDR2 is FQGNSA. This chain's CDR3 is CASSAGQPANTGELFF. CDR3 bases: TGTGCCAGCAGCGCGGGACAGCCCGCGAACACCGGGGAGCTGTTTTTT.

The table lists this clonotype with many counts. CDR3 sequence reads: CASSLDYEQYF. The CDR3 DNA reads TGTGCCAGCAGCTTAGATTACGAGCAGTACTTC. This chain joins TRBV11-2 and TRBJ2-7; D uncertain. The germline V gene has CDR1 SGHAT and CDR2 FQNNGV. The V and J ends lost 0 bases and 4 bases respectively, with 1 base between them. The CDR3 consists of 11 residues.

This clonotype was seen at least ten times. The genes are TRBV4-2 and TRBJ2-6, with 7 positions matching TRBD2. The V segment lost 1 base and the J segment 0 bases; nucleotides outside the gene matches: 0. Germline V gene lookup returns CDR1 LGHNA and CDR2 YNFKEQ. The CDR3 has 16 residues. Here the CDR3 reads CASSQASGSGANVLTF. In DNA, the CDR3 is TGTGCCAGCAGCCAAGCTAGCGGCTCTGGGGCCAACGTCCTGACTTTC.

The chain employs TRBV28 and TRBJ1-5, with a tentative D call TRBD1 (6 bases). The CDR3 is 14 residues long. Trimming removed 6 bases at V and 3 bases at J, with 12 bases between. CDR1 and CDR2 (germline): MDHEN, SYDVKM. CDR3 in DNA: TGTGCCAGCAGATCCACAGGGAACAATCAGCCCCAGCATTTT. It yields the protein CASRSTGNNQPQHF.

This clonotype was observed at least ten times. The DNA for the CDR3 is TGCGCCAGCAGCCGAGGACAGGGCGACTACGAGCAGTACTTC. This gives the protein CASSRGQGDYEQYF. V gene TRBV4-1 combines with J gene TRBJ2-7; TRBD1 matches 8 bases. The germline V gene has CDR1 MGHRA and CDR2 YSYEKL. The CDR3 extends over 14 amino acids. The junction had 5 bases not matched to a gene; V was cut back by 4 bases and J by 3 bases.

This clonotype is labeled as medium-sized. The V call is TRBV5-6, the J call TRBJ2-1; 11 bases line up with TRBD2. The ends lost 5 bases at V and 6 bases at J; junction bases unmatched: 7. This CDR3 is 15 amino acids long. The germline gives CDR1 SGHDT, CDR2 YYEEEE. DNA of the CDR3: TGTGCCAGCAGTAGTAGCGGGGGGGCCATCAATGAGCAGTTCTTC. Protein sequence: CASSSSGGAINEQFF.

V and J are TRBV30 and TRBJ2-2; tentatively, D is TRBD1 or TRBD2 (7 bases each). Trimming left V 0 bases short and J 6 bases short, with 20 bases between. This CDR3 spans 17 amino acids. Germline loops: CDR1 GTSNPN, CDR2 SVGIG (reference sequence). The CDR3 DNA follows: TGTGCCTGGAGTGTACGGGCTACCAGGGGGGGATCCGGGGAGCTGTTTTTT. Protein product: CAWSVRATRGGSGELFF. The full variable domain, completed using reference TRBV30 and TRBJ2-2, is SQTIHQWPATLVQPVGSPLSLECTVEGTSNPNLYWYRQAAGRGLQLLFYSVGIGQISSEVPQNLSASRPQDRQFILSSKKLLLSDSGFYLCAWSVRATRGGSGELFFGEGSRLTVL.

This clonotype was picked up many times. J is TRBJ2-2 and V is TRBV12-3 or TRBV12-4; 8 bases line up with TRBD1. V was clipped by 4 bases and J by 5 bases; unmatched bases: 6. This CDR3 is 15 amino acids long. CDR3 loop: CASSSRTGMTGELFF. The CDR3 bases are TGTGCCAGCAGTTCCCGGACAGGGATGACCGGGGAGCTGTTTTTT.

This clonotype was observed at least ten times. In nucleotides, the CDR3 is TGCAGTGCTGGGACAGGGAAGGGAATGAACACTGAAGCTTTCTTT. It codes for CSAGTGKGMNTEAFF. The chain couples TRBV20-1 to TRBJ1-1, with 9 bases fitting TRBD1. Germline V lookup: CDR1 DFQATT, CDR2 SNEGSKA (reference sequence). The junction had 7 bases not matched to a gene; V was cut back by 5 bases and J by 0 bases. CDR3 size: 15 residues.

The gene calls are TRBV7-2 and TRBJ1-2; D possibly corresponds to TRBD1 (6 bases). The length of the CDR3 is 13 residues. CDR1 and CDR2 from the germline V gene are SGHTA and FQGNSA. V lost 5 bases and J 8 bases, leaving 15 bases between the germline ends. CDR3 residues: CASSRGGAKGYTF. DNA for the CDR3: TGTGCCAGCAGCCGGGGGGGCGCAAAAGGCTACACCTTC.

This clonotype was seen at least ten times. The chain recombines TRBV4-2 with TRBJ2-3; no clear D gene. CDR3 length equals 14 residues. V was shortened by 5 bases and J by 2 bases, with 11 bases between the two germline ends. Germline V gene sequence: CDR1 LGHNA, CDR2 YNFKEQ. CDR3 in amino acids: CASSSSRVTDTQYF. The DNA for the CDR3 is TGTGCCAGCAGCTCATCTAGGGTCACAGATACGCAGTATTTT.

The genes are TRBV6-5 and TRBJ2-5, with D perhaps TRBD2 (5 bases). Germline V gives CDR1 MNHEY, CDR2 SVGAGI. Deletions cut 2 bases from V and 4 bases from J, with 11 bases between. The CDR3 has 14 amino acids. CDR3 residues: CASSYGREGETQYF. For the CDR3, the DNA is TGTGCCAGCAGTTACGGACGGGAAGGAGAGACCCAGTACTTC.

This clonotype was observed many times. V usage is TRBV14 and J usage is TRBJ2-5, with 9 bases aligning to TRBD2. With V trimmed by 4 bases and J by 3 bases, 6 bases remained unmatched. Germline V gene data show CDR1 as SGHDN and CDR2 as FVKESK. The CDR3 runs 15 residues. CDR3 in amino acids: CASSPTSGYEETQYF. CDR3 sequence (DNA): TGTGCCAGCAGCCCTACTAGCGGGTATGAAGAGACCCAGTACTTC. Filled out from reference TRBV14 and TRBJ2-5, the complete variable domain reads EAGVTQFPSHSVIEKGQTVTLRCDPISGHDNLYWYRRVMGKEIKFLLHFVKESKQDESGMPNNRFLAERTGGTYSTLKVQPAELEDSGVYFCASSPTSGYEETQYFGPGTRLLVL.

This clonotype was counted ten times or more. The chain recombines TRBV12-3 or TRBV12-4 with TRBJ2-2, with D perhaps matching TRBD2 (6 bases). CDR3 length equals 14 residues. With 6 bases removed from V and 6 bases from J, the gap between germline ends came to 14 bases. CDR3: CASRGLANSGELFF. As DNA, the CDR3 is TGTGCCAGCAGAGGGCTAGCGAATTCCGGGGAGCTGTTTTTT.